These T cell receptor beta chains were read from a single sample in a study of CD4 and CD8 cells across lung adenocarcinoma regions. TCRdb passed the PCR reads through MiXCR, listing each CDR3 protein once. This table holds roughly 1,900 distinct CDR3 sequences, about three fifths found once. Sequenced: CD4+ T cells from the margin of a lung tumor. The receptor source for this set is a female donor with lung adenocarcinoma. The CD4 and CD8 labels of this study may be unreliable. Each CDR3 is given with its conserved first and last residue. Each record gives: J gene, V gene, D gene, clone size, CDR3 protein, CDR3 DNA. D genes are given only for firm matches. Clone size is not always given. Where it is, it says once, few, many or a class for expanded clones.

>TRBJ2-5|TRBV6-2/TRBV6-3|.|.
CASSYMTAKSSQYF
TGTGCCAGCAGTTACATGACCGCCAAGTCGTCCCAGTACTTC
>TRBJ2-3|TRBV12-3/TRBV12-4|.|.
CASSASGPDTQYF
TGTGCCAGCAGCGCCTCAGGGCCAGATACGCAGTATTTT
>TRBJ2-7|TRBV27|TRBD1|medium-sized
CASSLFVDRVSEQYF
TGTGCCAGCAGTTTATTCGTGGACAGGGTCTCCGAGCAGTACTTC
>TRBJ2-2|TRBV27|.|large
CASSYDSGELFF
TGTGCCAGCAGCTATGACTCCGGGGAGCTGTTTTTT
>TRBJ2-1|TRBV4-1|.|.
CASSQETNEQFF
TGCGCCAGCAGCCAGGAAACAAATGAGCAGTTCTTT
>TRBJ2-3|TRBV27|TRBD1|.
CASSLRFGQGREETQYF
TGTGCCAGCAGTTTAAGGTTCGGACAGGGTAGGGAAGAGACGCAGTATTTT
>TRBJ2-1|TRBV6-5|.|.
CASSYSSWYRSYNEQFF
TGTGCCAGCAGTTACTCGAGTTGGTACAGGAGTTACAATGAGCAGTTCTTC
>TRBJ2-1|TRBV6-1|.|.
CASGRDGPSSYNEQFF
TGTGCCAGTGGGCGGGACGGGCCCAGCTCCTACAATGAGCAGTTCTTC
>TRBJ2-5|TRBV24-1|TRBD1|.
CATSDSSGGETQYF
TGTGCCACCAGTGATTCGTCAGGGGGAGAGACCCAGTACTTC
>TRBJ2-1|TRBV6-1|TRBD2|.
CASSEVAGGSYNEQFF
TGTGCCAGCAGTGAAGTGGCGGGAGGGAGCTACAATGAGCAGTTCTTC
>TRBJ2-1|TRBV6-1|TRBD2|few
CASSRTSGGSSYNEQFF
TGTGCCAGCAGCCGGACTAGCGGTGGAAGCTCCTACAATGAGCAGTTCTTC
>TRBJ2-4|TRBV6-5|TRBD1|few
CASSSGTGFGIQYF
TGTGCCAGCAGTTCGGGGACAGGGTTCGGCATTCAGTACTTC
>TRBJ2-1|TRBV6-4|TRBD2|large
CASSVLASYNEQFF
TGTGCCAGCAGTGTACTAGCGTCCTACAATGAGCAGTTCTTC
>TRBJ2-3|TRBV27|TRBD1|.
CASTRTGSGTQFF
TGTGCCAGCACCAGGACAGGGTCCGGGACGCAGTTTTTT
>TRBJ2-1|TRBV6-1|.|.
CASSEEGEAFGPNYNEQFF
TGTGCCAGCAGTGAAGAAGGGGAGGCTTTCGGGCCTAACTACAATGAGCAGTTCTTC
>TRBJ2-3|TRBV6-1|TRBD2|few
CASSPRLGTSGRTDNTQYF
TGTGCCAGCAGTCCTCGCCTAGGAACTAGCGGGAGGACCGATAATACGCAGTATTTT
>TRBJ1-2|TRBV27|.|.
CASSLRDTGYGYTF
TGTGCCAGCAGTTTGAGGGATACTGGCTATGGCTACACCTTC
>TRBJ2-1|TRBV11-3|.|.
CASSHWGGDKYNEQFF
TGTGCCAGCAGCCACTGGGGTGGCGACAAGTACAATGAGCAGTTCTTC
>TRBJ2-4|TRBV27|.|.
CARTNVGRDGNIQYF
TGTGCCAGGACCAACGTCGGCCGTGACGGAAACATTCAGTACTTC
>TRBJ2-5|TRBV9|.|.
CASSHQGNSKETQYF
TGTGCCAGCAGCCACCAGGGGAATTCGAAAGAGACCCAGTACTTC
>TRBJ2-1|TRBV6-1|.|once
CASSPRRSKDKQFF
TGTGCCAGCAGTCCCAGGAGGAGCAAAGATAAGCAGTTCTTC
>TRBJ2-5|TRBV6-1|.|.
CAGRGGGDPETQYF
TGTGCGGGCCGAGGGGGCGGGGACCCAGAGACGCAGTACTTC
>TRBJ2-2|TRBV25-1|TRBD2|.
CASSVKSSGAFNTGELFF
TGTGCCAGCAGTGTGAAGAGTAGCGGGGCCTTTAACACCGGGGAGCTGTTTTTT
>TRBJ2-5|TRBV6-1|.|few
CASSDTRGPVDQETQYF
TGTGCCAGCAGTGATACGCGGGGGCCGGTAGATCAAGAGACCCAGTACTTC
>TRBJ2-7|TRBV6-1|.|.
CASSEHSPYEQYF
TGTGCCAGCAGTGAACACAGCCCTTACGAGCAGTACTTC
>TRBJ2-2|TRBV10-2|.|medium-sized
CASWGAAGTGELFF
TGCGCCAGCTGGGGGGCGGCTGGCACCGGGGAGCTGTTTTTT
>TRBJ2-5|TRBV27|TRBD2|few
CASSRRTSGQETQYF
TGTGCCAGCAGTCGCCGGACTAGCGGGCAAGAGACCCAGTACTTC
>TRBJ2-4|TRBV27|.|once
CASTNLGGDGNTQYF
TGTGCCAGCACCAACCTCGGCGGGGACGGAAACACCCAGTACTTC
>TRBJ1-1|TRBV6-1|.|.
CASSEPYEAFF
TGTGCCAGCAGTGAACCTTATGAAGCTTTCTTT
>TRBJ2-7|TRBV6-2/TRBV6-3|TRBD1|medium-sized
CASSSLDRDYEQYF
TGTGCCAGCAGTTCCTTGGACAGGGACTACGAGCAGTACTTC
>TRBJ2-5|TRBV27|.|few
CASSLFWTEFQETQYF
TGTGCCAGCAGTTTATTCTGGACAGAGTTTCAAGAGACCCAGTACTTC
>TRBJ2-1|TRBV25-1|TRBD2|.
CASSELAGGAYNEQFF
TGTGCCAGCAGTGAGCTAGCGGGAGGAGCCTACAATGAGCAGTTCTTC
>TRBJ2-1|TRBV6-1|.|medium-sized
CASSDLEPYNEQFF
TGTGCCAGCAGTGATTTGGAGCCTTACAATGAGCAGTTCTTC
>TRBJ2-3|TRBV6-1|.|once
CASSEAVFSHTDTQYF
TGTGCCAGCAGTGAGGCCGTCTTTTCGCACACAGATACGCAGTATTTT
>TRBJ2-5|TRBV12-3/TRBV12-4|.|.
CSAGLAGRDQETQYF
TGTTCCGCGGGTCTTGCGGGCCGTGACCAAGAGACCCAGTACTTC
>TRBJ2-2|TRBV6-1|.|few
CASSTQAGSRPGELFF
TGTGCCAGCAGTACCCAAGCTGGGTCGCGTCCCGGGGAGCTGTTTTTT
>TRBJ2-5|TRBV6-2/TRBV6-3|TRBD2|.
CASSYLAGGWEQETQYF
TGTGCCAGCAGTTACCTAGCGGGAGGATGGGAACAAGAGACCCAGTACTTC
>TRBJ2-7|TRBV10-2|TRBD1|once
CATRTGALSDEQYF
TGCGCCACACGGACAGGGGCCTTATCCGACGAGCAGTACTTC
>TRBJ2-7|TRBV6-1|.|.
CASGAGHTYEQYF
TGTGCCAGCGGAGCCGGACACACCTACGAGCAGTACTTC
>TRBJ1-1|TRBV6-1|.|.
CASSLTGHTEAFF
TGTGCCAGCAGCTTGACAGGCCACACTGAAGCTTTCTTT
>TRBJ2-1|TRBV10-3|.|.
CAIGRRDEQFF
TGTGCCATCGGACGACGCGATGAGCAGTTCTTC
>TRBJ2-2|TRBV6-5|.|.
CASSYNGPTGAQFF
TGTGCCAGCAGTTATAACGGGCCCACCGGGGCGCAGTTTTTT
>TRBJ2-3|TRBV6-5|.|.
CASSYSWGDTQYF
TGTGCCAGCAGTTACTCGTGGGGAGATACGCAGTATTTT
>TRBJ2-7|TRBV10-2|.|medium-sized
CASSEMSTVSYEQYF
TGCGCCAGCAGTGAGATGTCGACGGTCTCCTACGAGCAGTACTTC
>TRBJ2-3|TRBV12-3/TRBV12-4|.|.
CASSLRSTDTQYF
TGTGCCAGCAGTTTAAGGAGCACAGATACGCAGTATTTT
>TRBJ2-5|TRBV27|.|few
CASSFGGETQYF
TGTGCCAGCAGTTTTGGCGGCGAGACCCAGTACTTC
>TRBJ2-1|TRBV7-2|TRBD2|medium-sized
CASSPTTSGWGETQFF
TGTGCCAGCAGCCCCACGACTAGCGGGTGGGGAGAGACCCAGTTCTTC
>TRBJ1-1|TRBV25-1|.|.
CASSETARGDTEAFF
TGTGCCAGCAGTGAAACTGCACGGGGGGACACTGAAGCTTTCTTT
>TRBJ2-5|TRBV6-5|.|few
CASSYSLAEDQYF
TGTGCCAGCAGTTACTCTCTAGCTGAGGACCAGTACTTC
>TRBJ1-6|TRBV6-5|.|medium-sized
CASSYGQVGSPLHF
TGTGCCAGCAGTTACGGGCAGGTGGGATCACCCCTCCACTTT
>TRBJ2-3|TRBV10-2|TRBD2|.
CASSGVAGVTDTQYF
TGCGCCAGCAGTGGGGTAGCGGGGGTCACAGATACGCAGTATTTT
>TRBJ2-6|TRBV6-5|.|.
CASSYRVSGANVLTF
TGTGCCAGCAGTTACAGGGTCTCTGGGGCCAACGTCCTGACTTTC
>TRBJ2-2|TRBV25-1|.|medium-sized
CASSSQDGSGELFF
TGTGCCAGCAGTAGTCAGGACGGTTCCGGGGAGCTGTTTTTT
>TRBJ2-2|TRBV25-1|.|few
CASSEFTAVPGELFF
TGTGCCAGCAGTGAATTTACGGCTGTCCCCGGGGAGCTGTTTTTT
>TRBJ2-3|TRBV7-6|.|large
CASSLSGPGDTQYF
TGTGCCAGCAGCCTCAGCGGGCCGGGAGATACGCAGTATTTT
>TRBJ2-3|TRBV7-2|TRBD2|.
CASSLSASGGARDTQYF
TGTGCCAGCAGCTTATCTGCTAGCGGGGGGGCGAGAGATACGCAGTATTTT
>TRBJ1-5|TRBV6-1|.|.
CASRRGTEAYSNQPQHF
TGTGCCAGCAGGCGGGGGACGGAGGCTTATAGCAATCAGCCCCAGCATTTT